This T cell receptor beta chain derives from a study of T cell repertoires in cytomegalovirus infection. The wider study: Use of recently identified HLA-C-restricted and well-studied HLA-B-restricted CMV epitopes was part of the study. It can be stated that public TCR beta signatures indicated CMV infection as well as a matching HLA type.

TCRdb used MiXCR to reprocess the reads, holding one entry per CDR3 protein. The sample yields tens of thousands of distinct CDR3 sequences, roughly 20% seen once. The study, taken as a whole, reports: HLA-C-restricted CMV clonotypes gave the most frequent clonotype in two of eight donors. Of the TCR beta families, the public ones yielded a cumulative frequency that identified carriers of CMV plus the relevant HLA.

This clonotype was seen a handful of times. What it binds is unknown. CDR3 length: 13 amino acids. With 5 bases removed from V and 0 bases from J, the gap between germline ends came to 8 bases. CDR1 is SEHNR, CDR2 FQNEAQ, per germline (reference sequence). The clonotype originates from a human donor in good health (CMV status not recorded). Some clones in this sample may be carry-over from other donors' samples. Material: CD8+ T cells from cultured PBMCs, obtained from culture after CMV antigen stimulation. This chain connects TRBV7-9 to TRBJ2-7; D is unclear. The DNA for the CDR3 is TGTGCCAGCAGCCACCCCCCCTCCTACGAGCAGTACTTC. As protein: CASSHPPSYEQYF.